This TCR beta chain emerged from a study of cytomegalovirus exposure and HLA in healthy donors. Study-level points and caveats: Published work reported that the classifier diagnosed cytomegalovirus status with high specificity and sensitivity. The listing of 150 or so TCR beta chains classed them as cytomegalovirus-associated. In the roughly 120 validation repertoires, a later analysis found that first-cohort TCR clusters tended to co-occur.

In regard to this clone: No antigen is known for it.

The V gene end was trimmed by 4 bases and the J gene end by 5 bases; junction bases not matched to a gene: 5. Germline V lookup: CDR1 SGDLS, CDR2 YYNGEE. The CDR3 contains 15 residues. The approximately 120-subject validation cohort, separate from the roughly 670-subject first cohort, included the donors. Assay: immunoSEQ multiplex PCR; the TCRdb copy retains only in-frame clones and omits some. The sample has 150,000 to 200,000 clones, about 82% seen once. This receptor was taken from a man aged 30-40 years in good health and CMV-seropositive. What was sequenced was PBMCs. This sequence joins TRBV9 and TRBJ1-6; TRBD1 agrees at 8 bases. CDR3 amino acids: CASSREGQDNSPLHF. CDR3 sequence (DNA): TGTGCCAGCAGCCGCGAGGGACAGGATAATTCACCCCTCCACTTT.